This is a list of T cell receptor beta chains from one sample in a study of cytomegalovirus exposure and HLA in healthy donors. Using immunoSEQ multiplex PCR, the repertoire was profiled, and TCRdb retains in-frame clones only, with some absent. The table lists 45,000 to 75,000 clones, about 71% of them singletons. The sample taken for sequencing was PBMCs. The receptors stem from an older woman in good health and CMV-seropositive. The CDR3 runs from the conserved cysteine through the conserved F or W. The D gene is left open where the match is weak. Clone size is not always given. Where it is, it says once, few, many or a class for expanded clones.

CDR3,DNA,D,size,V,J
CASSYAGQRTYEQYF,TGTGCCAGCAGTTACGCCGGACAGAGAACCTACGAGCAGTACTTC,-,-,TRBV6-5,TRBJ2-7
CASSERDRAPLHF,TGTGCCAGCAGTGAGAGGGACAGAGCACCCCTCCACTTT,TRBD1,-,TRBV6-1,TRBJ1-6
CASRPLQSSYNSPLHF,TGCGCCAGCAGACCCTTACAGAGCTCCTATAATTCACCCCTCCACTTT,-,few,TRBV4-1,TRBJ1-6
CASSKRPDRGNTEAFF,TGTGCCAGTAGTAAAAGACCTGACAGGGGGAACACTGAAGCTTTCTTT,TRBD1,-,TRBV19,TRBJ1-1
CASTIAGSNYGYTF,TGTGCCAGCACCATCGCGGGATCTAACTATGGCTACACCTTC,-,-,TRBV7-3,TRBJ1-2
CASSQDGRVGKAFF,TGCGCCAGCAGCCAAGATGGCAGGGTAGGGAAAGCTTTCTTT,-,-,TRBV4-3,TRBJ1-1
CASSTERDSTEAFF,TGTGCCAGTAGCACCGAGAGGGATAGCACTGAAGCTTTCTTT,-,-,TRBV19,TRBJ1-1
CASSPDRASEKLFF,TGCGCCAGCAGTCCGGACAGGGCCAGTGAAAAACTGTTTTTT,TRBD1,-,TRBV5-1,TRBJ1-4
CASSSWGDRGRRGYTF,TGTGCCAGCAGCTCATGGGGGGACAGGGGGCGAAGGGGCTACACCTTC,TRBD1,-,TRBV7-2,TRBJ1-2
CASSQDPRTGRFVGTEAFF,TGTGCCAGCAGCCAAGATCCTCGAACAGGGCGATTCGTGGGCACTGAAGCTTTCTTT,-,-,TRBV14,TRBJ1-1
CASSLRRGGGQYF,TGTGCCAGCAGCTTACGGCGGGGGGGCGGGCAGTACTTC,TRBD2,-,TRBV13,TRBJ2-7
CASSLQRGGHQETQYF,TGTGCCAGCAGCTTACAGCGGGGGGGCCATCAAGAGACCCAGTACTTC,TRBD2,few,TRBV7-2,TRBJ2-5
CASSLQNTGELFF,TGCGCCAGCAGCTTGCAAAACACCGGGGAGCTGTTTTTT,-,-,TRBV5-1,TRBJ2-2
CASSGGQGDTEAFF,TGCGCCAGCAGCGGAGGACAGGGGGACACTGAAGCTTTCTTT,TRBD1,-,TRBV5-1,TRBJ1-1
CASRGGSEQYF,TGTGCCAGCAGAGGGGGTTCCGAGCAGTACTTC,-,-,TRBV2,TRBJ2-7
CASRLGLRSNEQFF,TGTGCCAGCAGATTAGGGCTCCGCAGCAATGAGCAGTTCTTC,-,-,TRBV13,TRBJ2-1
CAWSPGTGQPQHF,TGTGCCTGGAGTCCCGGGACAGGGCAACCCCAGCATTTT,TRBD1,-,TRBV30,TRBJ1-5
CASSSGTTGEKLFF,TGTGCCAGCAGCTCCGGGACAACGGGTGAAAAACTGTTTTTT,-,-,TRBV6-5,TRBJ1-4
CASSITWDSYEQYF,TGTGCCAGTAGTATAACGTGGGACAGCTACGAGCAGTACTTC,TRBD1,-,TRBV19,TRBJ2-7
CASSSPESSYEQYF,TGTGCCAGCAGTTCCCCGGAGAGCTCCTACGAGCAGTACTTC,-,-,TRBV5-4,TRBJ2-7
CASSQGDRGREQYF,TGCGCCAGCAGCCAAGGGGACAGGGGGCGAGAGCAGTACTTC,TRBD1,-,TRBV4-3,TRBJ2-7
CASREGKNTEAFF,TGCGCCAGCAGGGAGGGGAAGAACACTGAAGCTTTCTTT,-,-,TRBV5-1,TRBJ1-1
CASSQISGTGGGNTIYF,TGCGCCAGCAGCCAGATTTCCGGGACAGGAGGGGGAAACACCATATATTTT,TRBD1,-,TRBV4-3,TRBJ1-3
CASSLGGARGYTF,TGTGCCAGCAGCTTGGGGGGCGCCAGGGGCTACACCTTC,-,-,TRBV5-6,TRBJ1-2
CASGSGLAQYF,TGTGCCAGCGGTAGCGGGTTGGCCCAGTACTTC,TRBD2,-,TRBV9,TRBJ2-5
CASSLQKGATEAFF,TGTGCCAGCAGCTTACAGAAGGGAGCAACTGAAGCTTTCTTT,-,few,TRBV7-8,TRBJ1-1
CASSYWGQGDTEAFF,TGTGCCAGCAGTTATTGGGGACAGGGGGACACTGAAGCTTTCTTT,TRBD1,-,TRBV6-5,TRBJ1-1
CASSRMAGASTEAFF,TGTGCCAGTAGTAGGATGGCGGGGGCTTCCACTGAAGCTTTCTTT,-,-,TRBV19,TRBJ1-1
CASSRQAEGEQYF,TGTGCCAGCAGTCGACAGGCTGAGGGGGAGCAGTACTTC,-,few,TRBV6-5,TRBJ2-7
CASSLGHSNQPQHF,TGTGCCAGCAGCTTGGGACATAGCAATCAGCCCCAGCATTTT,-,few,TRBV5-5,TRBJ1-5
CASSLPPQGAPYGYTF,TGCGCCAGCAGCCTCCCCCCGCAGGGGGCTCCCTATGGCTACACCTTC,TRBD1,-,TRBV4-1,TRBJ1-2
CASLRQGGETQYF,TGTGCCAGCCTCCGACAGGGTGGCGAGACCCAGTACTTC,TRBD1,-,TRBV2,TRBJ2-5
CSVEDHLDSSGANVLTF,TGCAGCGTTGAAGATCACCTCGACAGCTCTGGGGCCAACGTCCTGACTTTC,-,-,TRBV29-1,TRBJ2-6
CASSLIQGVQPEAFF,TGTGCCAGCAGCTTAATCCAGGGGGTTCAACCTGAAGCTTTCTTT,TRBD1,few,TRBV7-2,TRBJ1-1
CASSENHREFF,TGTGCCAGCAGTGAAAACCACAGGGAGTTCTTC,-,-,TRBV2,TRBJ2-1
CATSITGTAYEQYF,TGTGCCACCAGCATAACCGGGACAGCCTACGAGCAGTACTTC,TRBD1,-,TRBV15,TRBJ2-7
CAISESSGDGANVLTF,TGTGCCATCAGTGAGTCGTCAGGGGATGGGGCCAACGTCCTGACTTTC,-,-,TRBV10-3,TRBJ2-6
CATPGPGQGRTEAFF,TGTGCCACCCCGGGGCCGGGACAGGGAAGGACTGAAGCTTTCTTT,TRBD1,-,TRBV2,TRBJ1-1
CASSLAGTGREAFF,TGTGCCAGCAGCTTGGCCGGGACTGGCAGAGAAGCTTTCTTT,-,medium-sized,TRBV5-4,TRBJ1-1
CASSLDSQGAKNIQYF,TGTGCCAGCAGTTTAGACAGCCAGGGAGCCAAAAACATTCAGTACTTC,-,-,TRBV28,TRBJ2-4
CSSSLARKGEGYGYTF,TGTTCCAGCAGCTTAGCGCGGAAAGGGGAGGGATATGGCTACACCTTC,-,-,TRBV7-9,TRBJ1-2
CASGVAGGPADTQYF,TGTGCCAGCGGAGTAGCGGGGGGGCCAGCAGATACGCAGTATTTT,TRBD2,-,TRBV27,TRBJ2-3
CATKGGSTDTQYF,TGTGCCACTAAGGGGGGGAGCACAGATACGCAGTATTTT,-,-,TRBV6-1,TRBJ2-3
CASSLVGQPQHF,TGTGCCAGCAGCTTGGTCGGTCAGCCCCAGCATTTT,-,-,TRBV5-4,TRBJ1-5
CASSSRKRENTQYF,TGTGCCAGCAGCTCGCGGAAACGAGAGAATACGCAGTATTTT,-,-,TRBV7-2,TRBJ2-3
CASSQDQGTSSTEAFF,TGCGCCAGCAGCCAAGATCAGGGCACATCGAGCACTGAAGCTTTCTTT,-,many,TRBV4-3,TRBJ1-1
CASSLDRGDTQYF,TGTGCCAGCAGCCTAGACAGGGGTGATACGCAGTATTTT,TRBD1,-,TRBV7-2,TRBJ2-3
CASSPLRVLNTEAFF,TGTGCCAGCTCACCTCTCAGGGTACTGAACACTGAAGCTTTCTTT,-,few,TRBV18,TRBJ1-1
CASSQDNPFSSYNSPLHF,TGCGCCAGCAGCCAAGATAATCCTTTCAGCTCCTATAATTCACCCCTCCACTTT,-,-,TRBV4-1,TRBJ1-6
CASSIQAGTGVF,TGTGCCAGCAGCATTCAGGCCGGGACGGGGGTCTTC,-,-,TRBV14,TRBJ1-2
CASSLAHGAYGYTF,TGTGCCAGCAGCTTAGCCCACGGTGCATATGGCTACACCTTC,-,-,TRBV7-9,TRBJ1-2
CASSPLGQKNTEAFF,TGCGCCAGCAGCCCTCTCGGACAGAAGAACACTGAAGCTTTCTTT,-,-,TRBV5-1,TRBJ1-1
CAWSKAGGNQPQHF,TGTGCCTGGAGTAAGGCAGGGGGCAATCAGCCCCAGCATTTT,-,-,TRBV30,TRBJ1-5
CASSSGQDEKLFF,TGTGCCAGCAGTTCCGGACAGGATGAAAAACTGTTTTTT,TRBD1,-,TRBV6-6,TRBJ1-4